Included here is one T cell receptor (beta chain) sequence, with context. The method was immunoSEQ multiplex PCR; TCRdb's version includes in-frame clones alone and lacks a portion of them. The sample holds about 490,000 clones, around three quarters seen once. The data stem from a study of shared clonotypes between healthy human individuals. Germline V gene sequence: CDR1 SNHLY, CDR2 FYNNEI. The CDR3 extends over 12 amino acids. Trimming took 7 bases from V and 4 from J, leaving 11 bases between them. Specimen: PBMCs. The receptor was derived from a woman aged 40 to 55 in good health. Some clones in this sample may be carry-over from other donors' samples. This rearrangement joins TRBV2 to TRBJ2-7; weak D call: TRBD1 (5 bases). This chain's CDR3 is CASKGEGYEQYF. In DNA, the CDR3 is TGTGCCAGCAAAGGGGAAGGGTACGAGCAGTACTTC.